The 15 T cell receptor beta chains below all came from one sample that was sequenced in a study of Ad26.COV2.S vaccination and SARS-CoV-2 variants. The treatment: about 20 received Ad26.COV2.S at low or high dose, single or two shots; about 5 received placebo; per-sample allocation not given. Sampling was done on day 63 after the first vaccine or placebo injection. TCRdb keeps only in-frame clones here, not all; method: immunoSEQ multiplex PCR. The sample yields 250,000 to 300,000 clones, more than 75% seen once. The specimen comprised peripheral blood, sampled in a trial of Ad26.COV2.S vaccine versus placebo. These receptors originate from a person aged 18-65 years who received the Ad26.COV2.S COVID-19 vaccine or a placebo.

V usage is TRBV6-5 and J usage is TRBJ2-3, with 8 bases that match TRBD2. Trimming cost V 1 base and J 6 bases; bases outside gene matches: 9. The CDR3 spans 16 residues. Germline V lookup: CDR1 MNHEY, CDR2 SVGAGI. CDR3 nucleotides: TGTGCCAGCAGTTACTACTACGGGGGGGCTAGGGATACGCAGTATTTT. Translated: CASSYYYGGARDTQYF.

This clone was recorded once. The chain carries TRBV12-3 or TRBV12-4 and TRBJ1-6, with D unresolved. The CDR3 runs to 12 residues. V lost 3 bases to trimming and J lost 5 bases, with 2 bases between them. This chain's CDR3 is CASSFDNSPLHF. The CDR3 bases are TGTGCCAGCAGTTTTGATAATTCACCCCTCCACTTT.

This clone was counted once. V and J are TRBV6-5 and TRBJ2-3; perhaps TRBD2 as D (6 bases). Between the trimmed V and J ends, which lost 6 bases and 0 bases, there was a span of 13 bases. The germline V gene encodes CDR1 MNHEY and CDR2 SVGAGI. This CDR3 is built from 15 residues. This CDR3 reads CASRLLAGSTDTQYF. CDR3 sequence (DNA): TGTGCCAGCAGGCTACTAGCTGGTAGCACAGATACGCAGTATTTT.

The chain couples TRBV5-1 to TRBJ2-5; 9 positions agree with TRBD1. The CDR3 spans 15 residues. J gave up 4 bases and V 4 bases, and 8 bases lay outside the gene matches. Germline V lookup: CDR1 SGHRS, CDR2 YFSETQ. This CDR3 reads CASSVGQGVRETQYF. CDR3 DNA sequence: TGCGCCAGCAGCGTGGGACAGGGTGTTCGAGAGACCCAGTACTTC.

The chain joins TRBV11-2 to TRBJ2-7; 10 positions agree with TRBD1. Germline CDR1 SGHAT, CDR2 FQNNGV. V dropped 5 bases and J dropped 4; count of bases not matched to a gene: 11. The CDR3 has 16 residues. CDR3 nucleotides: TGTGCCAGCAGCCTACCTGGGGACAGGGGTACTTACGAGCAGTACTTC. Protein product: CASSLPGDRGTYEQYF.

V usage is TRBV7-9 and J usage is TRBJ2-2; 11 bases fit TRBD2. The ends lost 9 bases at V and 6 bases at J; junction bases unmatched: 21. Looked up from germline, CDR1 is SEHNR and CDR2 is FQNEAQ (reference sequence). The CDR3 spans 19 residues. As DNA, the CDR3 is TGTGCCAGTCGAACCGGGACTAGCGGAGGAACGTTCAAGGCCGGGGAGCTGTTTTTT. Translating it yields CASRTGTSGGTFKAGELFF.

The gene calls are TRBV3-1 (or the pseudogene TRBV3-2) and TRBJ1-2; tentatively, D is TRBD1 (6 bases). V dropped 6 bases and J dropped 5 bases, with 10 bases sitting between them. The CDR3 totals 12 residues. CDR1 is LGHDT and CDR2 is YNNKEL in the germline V gene (reference sequence). CDR3 DNA sequence: TGTGCCAGCAGTTCAGGGGTTTATGGCTACACCTTC. It is translated as CASSSGVYGYTF.

This clone was detected once. The CDR3 spells CASSVGRVHETQYF. The CDR3 nucleotides read TGTGCCAGCAGCGTAGGTAGGGTCCACGAGACCCAGTACTTC. The chain recombines TRBV9 with TRBJ2-5, with unresolved D. The V gene lost 0 bases and the J gene lost 5 bases, with 11 bases spanning the gap. CDR1 is SGDLS and CDR2 is YYNGEE in the germline V gene. The CDR3 runs 14 residues.

The gene calls are TRBV6-2 or TRBV6-3 and TRBJ2-7; D is ambiguous. The CDR3 is 14 amino acids. From germline, CDR1 is MNHEY and CDR2 SVGEGT. V lost 0 bases to trimming and J lost 0 bases, with 6 bases between them. DNA for the CDR3: TGTGCCAGCAGTTACTCGCAAGCCTCCTACGAGCAGTACTTC. Protein product: CASSYSQASYEQYF.

This clone was seen a handful of times. The genes are TRBV14 and TRBJ1-1; no reliable D call. The V gene's germline CDR1 is SGHDN and CDR2 FVKESK. The V end was cut by 4 bases, the J end by 6 bases, with 18 bases between. CDR3 size: 15 residues. In nucleotides, the CDR3 is TGTGCCAGCAGCCCAAGGTGGATGACTGGCGCTGAAGCTTTCTTT. Protein: CASSPRWMTGAEAFF.

The chain uses TRBV10-2 and TRBJ2-1, with TRBD1 as a possible D gene (6 bases). From germline, CDR1 is WSHSY and CDR2 SAAADI. The CDR3 length is 14 residues. V was cut by 6 bases and J by 5 bases, with 14 bases left in between. The CDR3 region has the DNA TGCGCCAGCAGGGGGGCAGCCAATAACAATGAGCAGTTCTTC. Translating it yields CASRGAANNNEQFF.

The chain is built from TRBV10-2 and TRBJ1-2; tentatively, D is TRBD1 (5 bases). The V end lost 8 bases, the J end lost 0 bases, and 13 bases lay between the germline ends. CDR3 length: 14 residues. CDR1 is WSHSY, CDR2 SAAADI, per germline. The CDR3 coding sequence is TGCGCCAGCTCTGAGGGGCAGACTAACTATGGCTACACCTTC. Amino acids: CASSEGQTNYGYTF.

The rearrangement links TRBV6-7 to TRBJ2-5; no reliable D call. TRBV6-7 belongs to the ORF category, with a function that is uncertain. Trimming took 4 bases from V and 5 from J, leaving 20 bases between them. The CDR3 is made up of 16 amino acids. CDR3 amino acids: CASSSPPGRILETQYF. The CDR3 DNA is TGTGCCAGCAGTTCGCCCCCTGGGCGGATCCTTGAGACCCAGTACTTC.

This clone was picked up one time. The CDR3 region has the DNA TGTGCCAGCAGCTTCTCGAGGGACCGCTACACCTTC. Protein product: CASSFSRDRYTF. This chain links TRBV11-2 with TRBJ1-2; D perhaps matches TRBD1 (5 bases). Between the trimmed V and J ends, which lost 3 bases and 9 bases, there was a span of 11 bases. CDR1 is SGHAT, CDR2 FQNNGV, per germline. This CDR3 has 12 residues.

The rearrangement joins TRBV4-2 to TRBJ2-3; tentatively, D is TRBD2 (5 bases). Germline V gives CDR1 LGHNA, CDR2 YNFKEQ. Trimming took 6 bases from V and 2 from J, leaving 18 bases between them. CDR3 size: 16 residues. The CDR3 DNA follows: TGTGCCAGCAGACGAGAGCGGATACAACACACAGATACGCAGTATTTT. Protein product: CASRRERIQHTDTQYF.